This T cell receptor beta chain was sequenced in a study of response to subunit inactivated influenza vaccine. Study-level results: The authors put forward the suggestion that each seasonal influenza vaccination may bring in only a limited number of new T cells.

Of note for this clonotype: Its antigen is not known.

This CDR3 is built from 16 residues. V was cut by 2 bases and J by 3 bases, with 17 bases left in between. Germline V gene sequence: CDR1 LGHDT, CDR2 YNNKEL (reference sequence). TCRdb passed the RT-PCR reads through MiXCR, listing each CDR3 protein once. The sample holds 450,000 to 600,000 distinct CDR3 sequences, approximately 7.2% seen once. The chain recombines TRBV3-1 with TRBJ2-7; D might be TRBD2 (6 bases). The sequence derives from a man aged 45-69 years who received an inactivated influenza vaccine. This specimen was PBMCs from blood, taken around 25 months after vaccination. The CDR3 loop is CASSQSIGTLVYEQYF. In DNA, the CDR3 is TGTGCCAGCAGCCAATCAATTGGGACTCTGGTCTACGAGCAGTACTTC.